The T cell receptor (beta chain) described here comes from a study of blood T cell repertoires in COVID-19. About the study: Italy, Spain and the United States were the sources of the convalescent and acute COVID-19 samples. In each case, the material was cDNA or gDNA derived from T cells, B-cell-depleted T cells, or PBMCs.

The study recruited people aged about 18 to 89 years across some 23 US areas. Cohort placement rested on clinical history that participants reported themselves. Produced via immunoSEQ multiplex PCR; TCRdb's table is partial and in-frame only. The repertoire includes 200,000 to 250,000 clones, around 86% of them detected once, and 3% to 4% sits in the top ten. Sequenced input: PBMCs or T cells enriched from blood (not recorded which). This TCR was recovered from a woman aged 40-49 years with acute COVID-19.

The chain's CDR3 is CAIPQGAPIVLHF. The CDR3 coding sequence is TGCGCCATCCCCCAGGGGGCCCCAATCGTCCTCCACTTT. The rearrangement uses TRBV5-1 and TRBJ1-6; 8 nucleotides line up with TRBD1. The CDR3 is 13 residues long. Per the germline V gene, CDR1 is SGHRS and CDR2 is YFSETQ. Trimming cost V 9 bases and J 15 bases; bases outside gene matches: 14.